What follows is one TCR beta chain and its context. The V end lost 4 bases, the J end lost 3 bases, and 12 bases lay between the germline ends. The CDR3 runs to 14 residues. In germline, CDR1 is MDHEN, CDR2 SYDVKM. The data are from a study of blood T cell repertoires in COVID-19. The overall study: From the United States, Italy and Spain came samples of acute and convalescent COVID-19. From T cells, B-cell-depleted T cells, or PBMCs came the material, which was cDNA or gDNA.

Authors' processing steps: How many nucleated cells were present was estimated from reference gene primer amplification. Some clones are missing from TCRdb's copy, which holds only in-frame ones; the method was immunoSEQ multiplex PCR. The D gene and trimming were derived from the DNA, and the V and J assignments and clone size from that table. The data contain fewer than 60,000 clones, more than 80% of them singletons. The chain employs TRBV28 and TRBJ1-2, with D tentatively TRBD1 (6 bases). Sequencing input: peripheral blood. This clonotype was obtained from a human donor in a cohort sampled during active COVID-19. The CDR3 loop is CASSSDSAYYGYTF. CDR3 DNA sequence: TGTGCCAGCAGTTCGGACAGCGCTTACTATGGCTACACCTTC.